By proportion, the clone carrying this T cell receptor (beta chain) is medium-sized. Given a much more abundant clone one base away, this may be a read error. The data derive from a study of circulating CD8 cells and anti-PD-1 response in melanoma. Each library started from about 14 ng of total RNA using the QIAseq Immune Repertoire TCR panel. TCRdb recomputed calls from the reads with MiXCR, one row per CDR3 protein. The table includes about 240 distinct CDR3 sequences, about 14% detected once. CDR3 length equals 16 residues. The germline gives CDR1 LNHDA, CDR2 SQIVND (reference sequence). Four subsets defined by PD-1 and/or TIGIT were sorted from live CD3+CD8+TCRalphabeta+ cells.

The rearrangement joins TRBV19 to TRBJ2-2, with 8 bases lining up with TRBD2. The receptor's source is a human donor with melanoma. Material: CD8+ T cells from PBMCs, obtained at baseline or after one month of anti-PD-1 therapy (not recorded which). CDR3 DNA sequence: TGTGCCGGTAGTATAGCCAGCGGGAGTCGGACCGGGGAGCTGTTTTTT. This gives the protein CAGSIASGSRTGELFF. Full variable domain (rest looked up from reference TRBV19 and TRBJ2-2): DGGITQSPKYLFRKEGQNVTLSCEQNLNHDAMYWYRQDPGQGLRLIYYSQIVNDFQKGDIAEGYSVSREKKESFPLTVTSAQKNPTAFYLCAGSIASGSRTGELFFGEGSRLTVL.